These 24 T cell receptor beta chains were all obtained from the same sample, sequenced in a study of T cell responses to AZD1222 COVID-19 vaccine. Method: immunoSEQ multiplex PCR; TCRdb's copy keeps in-frame clones and lacks some. The table lists 65,000 to 85,000 clones, about 85% of them singletons. The input for sequencing was peripheral blood, taken on day 0 of AZD1222 vaccination. All receptors come from an adult in good health.

The chain couples TRBV7-6 to TRBJ1-1; D gene uncertain. Germline V gives CDR1 SGHVS, CDR2 FNYEAQ. The CDR3 extends over 15 amino acids. V gave up 5 bases and J gave up 3 bases, with 16 bases separating them. For the CDR3, the DNA is TGTGCCAGCAGCCTTTTCGGGAATCAGGACACTGAAGCTTTCTTT. This gives the protein CASSLFGNQDTEAFF.

A remark on this clone: This sample also contains other DNA sequences that code for the same CDR3. The CDR3 DNA reads as TGTGCCAGCTCACCGACAGGAAGCTCTGGAAACACCATATATTTT. It encodes CASSPTGSSGNTIYF. The rearrangement links TRBV18 to TRBJ1-3; D might be TRBD1 (6 bases). From germline, CDR1 is KGHSH and CDR2 LQKENI. This CDR3 has 15 amino acids. V gave up 3 bases and J gave up 0 bases, with 9 bases separating them.

The chain combines TRBV14 with TRBJ1-6, with 8 bases that match TRBD1. J gave up 6 bases and V 1 base, and 5 bases lay outside the gene matches. The CDR3 covers 16 residues. CDR1 is SGHDN, CDR2 FVKESK, per germline. The CDR3 protein is CASSQVTGVGNSPLHF. CDR3 nucleotide sequence: TGTGCCAGCAGCCAAGTGACAGGGGTAGGTAATTCACCCCTCCACTTT. The entire variable domain, with the rest obtained from reference TRBV14 and TRBJ1-6, is as follows: EAGVTQFPSHSVIEKGQTVTLRCDPISGHDNLYWYRRVMGKEIKFLLHFVKESKQDESGMPNNRFLAERTGGTYSTLKVQPAELEDSGVYFCASSQVTGVGNSPLHFGNGTRLTVT.

The genes are TRBV19 and TRBJ2-2; TRBD2 agrees at 14 bases. Germline values: CDR1 LNHDA, CDR2 SQIVND (reference sequence). The CDR3 spans 16 residues. V shed 6 bases, J shed 6 bases, and the junction held 6 bases outside the gene matches. The CDR3 region has the DNA TGTGCCAGTAGCCACCGACTAGCGGGGGGGTCCGGGGAGCTGTTTTTT. Residues: CASSHRLAGGSGELFF.

The V gene is TRBV4-1, the J gene TRBJ1-5; possibly TRBD1 for D (6 bases). CDR1 is MGHRA and CDR2 is YSYEKL in the germline V gene. The CDR3 is 13 residues long. Trimming cost V 0 bases and J 10 bases, with 10 bases left between them. CDR3 residues: CASSQDRGTPQHF. CDR3 DNA sequence: TGCGCCAGCAGCCAAGATCGAGGGACACCCCAGCATTTT.

This clone was detected only once. V and J are TRBV7-3 and TRBJ2-3, with TRBD2 identical over 7 bases. V trimming: 2 bases; J trimming: 0 bases; junction bases outside the gene matches: 14. Per the germline V gene, CDR1 is SGHTA and CDR2 is FQGTGA. The CDR3 has 19 amino acids. This chain's CDR3 is CASSLPAQRGKESTDTQYF. The CDR3 nucleotides are TGTGCCAGCAGCTTACCCGCCCAGCGGGGCAAAGAAAGCACAGATACGCAGTATTTT.

The chain is built from TRBV11-2 and TRBJ2-2; 8 bases match TRBD2. The CDR3 length is 17 residues. The trim removed 3 bases at V and 3 bases at J, leaving 9 bases unmatched. CDR1 SGHAT and CDR2 FQNNGV come from the germline V gene. For the CDR3, the DNA is TGTGCCAGCAGCTTGAAACTAGCGGTGGTATACACCGGGGAGCTGTTTTTT. Protein product: CASSLKLAVVYTGELFF.

The chain joins TRBV28 to TRBJ2-3; weak D call: TRBD1 (5 bases). Between the trimmed V and J ends, which lost 6 bases and 1 base, there was a span of 8 bases. The CDR3 runs to 13 residues. CDR1 is MDHEN and CDR2 is SYDVKM in the germline V gene. The CDR3 nucleotides read TGTGCCAGCAGCCAGGGTGGCACAGATACGCAGTATTTT. This gives the protein CASSQGGTDTQYF.

V usage is TRBV6-5 and J usage is TRBJ1-5; TRBD1 might be the D (6 bases). V was clipped by 6 bases and J by 6 bases, with 12 bases between them. The germline gives CDR1 MNHEY, CDR2 SVGAGI. CDR3 length: 13 residues. CDR3 sequence: CASRDLRGQPQHF. CDR3 coding DNA: TGTGCCAGCAGGGACCTCAGGGGTCAGCCCCAGCATTTT.

The V gene is TRBV5-1, the J gene TRBJ2-5; the match to TRBD1 covers 8 bases. Germline V gene lookup returns CDR1 SGHRS and CDR2 YFSETQ. Trimming removed 7 bases from V and 2 bases from J; junction bases left unmatched: 4. The CDR3 covers 13 residues. This CDR3 is CASGTGGQETQYF. The CDR3 region has the DNA TGCGCCAGCGGAACAGGGGGGCAAGAGACCCAGTACTTC.

This clone was observed a few times. The V and J genes are TRBV27 and TRBJ1-5, with D unclear. Per the germline V gene, CDR1 is MNHEY and CDR2 is SMNVEV (reference sequence). The CDR3 spans 13 residues. Trimming removed 2 bases at V and 5 bases at J, with 7 bases between. CDR3 in amino acids: CASSLASHQPQHF. The DNA of the CDR3 is TGTGCCAGCAGTTTAGCCAGTCATCAGCCCCAGCATTTT.

CDR3 sequence reads: CASSIRTGGTQYF. The DNA for the CDR3 is TGTGCCAGTAGTATCCGGACAGGGGGGACCCAGTACTTC. This chain links TRBV19 with TRBJ2-5; the match to TRBD1 covers 10 bases. V lost 3 bases to trimming and J lost 7 bases; unmatched junction nucleotides: 2. The CDR3 consists of 13 residues. Germline values: CDR1 LNHDA, CDR2 SQIVND (reference sequence).

The chain is built from TRBV18 and TRBJ1-5; maybe TRBD1 (5 bases). This CDR3 comprises 15 residues. Germline V gene lookup returns CDR1 KGHSH and CDR2 LQKENI. The ends were cut back, 3 bases at V and 6 bases at J, with 15 bases in the middle. Here the CDR3 DNA reads TGTGCCAGCTCACCCCAAGAAGGGGTCGGTCAGCCCCAGCATTTT. Translated: CASSPQEGVGQPQHF. Combining the CDR3 with reference TRBV18 and TRBJ1-5 gives the whole variable domain NAGVMQNPRHLVRRRGQEARLRCSPMKGHSHVYWYRQLPEEGLKFMVYLQKENIIDESGMPKERFSAEFPKEGPSILRIQQVVRGDSAAYFCASSPQEGVGQPQHFGDGTRLSIL.

V usage is TRBV12-3 or TRBV12-4 and J usage is TRBJ1-1; unclear D gene. V was trimmed by 3 bases and J by 4 bases, leaving 6 bases between them. The CDR3 covers 12 residues. CDR3 sequence reads: CASSFYGTEAFF. The CDR3, as DNA: TGTGCCAGCAGTTTTTACGGCACTGAAGCTTTCTTT.

The V and J genes are TRBV28 and TRBJ1-5; maybe TRBD1 (6 bases). Germline V gene sequence: CDR1 MDHEN, CDR2 SYDVKM. The CDR3 runs to 14 residues. Trimming pared 5 bases from V and 7 bases from J, leaving 15 bases between. CDR3 loop: CASSRTGIIQPQHF. CDR3 bases: TGTGCCAGCAGTAGAACAGGGATAATACAGCCCCAGCATTTT. The variable domain in full, completed from reference TRBV28 and TRBJ1-5, reads DVKVTQSSRYLVKRTGEKVFLECVQDMDHENMFWYRQDPGLGLRLIYFSYDVKMKEKGDIPEGYSVSREKKERFSLILESASTNQTSMYLCASSRTGIIQPQHFGDGTRLSIL.

The chain employs TRBV5-1 and TRBJ2-3; the match to TRBD1 covers 7 bases. Germline V CDR1 and CDR2: SGHRS, YFSETQ. The V and J ends lost 5 bases and 5 bases, in that order; junction bases with no gene match: 8. This CDR3 has 14 amino acids. The CDR3 DNA follows: TGCGCCAGCAGAAACACAGGGGCGGGAGATACGCAGTATTTT. Amino acid sequence: CASRNTGAGDTQYF.

CDR3 sequence reads: CASSRTSGSSNEQFF. The CDR3 DNA reads TGTGCCAGCAGTCGGACTAGCGGGAGTTCGAATGAGCAGTTCTTC. The chain combines TRBV28 with TRBJ2-1, with 13 bases matching TRBD2. The CDR3 has 15 residues. Germline lookup yields CDR1 MDHEN and CDR2 SYDVKM. J lost 7 bases, V lost 5 bases, and 5 bases had no gene match.

This chain uses TRBV7-9 with TRBJ1-2; D gene ambiguous. Germline CDR1 and CDR2: SEHNR and FQNEAQ (reference sequence). The CDR3 length is 14 residues. Deletions cut 0 bases from V and 1 base from J, with 6 bases between. DNA of the CDR3: TGTGCCAGCAGCTTAGCAACAGTTAACTATGGCTACACCTTC. Amino acid sequence: CASSLATVNYGYTF.

The rearrangement links TRBV6-4 to TRBJ1-3, with unresolved D. The CDR3 is 16 amino acids. V lost 3 bases to trimming and J lost 2 bases, with 14 bases between them. The germline gives CDR1 MRHNA, CDR2 SNTAGT. In nucleotides, the CDR3 is TGTGCCAGCAGTGAGGAATTCGGGGTTACTGGAAACACCATATATTTT. Encoded protein: CASSEEFGVTGNTIYF.

The chain has TRBV5-6 and TRBJ1-2; no definite D call. The CDR3 is 14 amino acids. CDR1 and CDR2 (germline): SGHDT, YYEEEE. V lost 5 bases and J lost 2, with 13 bases in between. The DNA of the CDR3 is TGTGCCAGCAGACCACCGAGAGGGAACTATGGCTACACCTTC. Amino acid sequence: CASRPPRGNYGYTF.

The rearrangement links TRBV4-3 to TRBJ1-4; D unresolved. There are 13 residues in the CDR3. The V end was cut by 4 bases, the J end by 6 bases, with 9 bases between. CDR1 is LGHNA, CDR2 YSLEER, per germline. In DNA, the CDR3 is TGCGCCAGCAGCCCCCGCTCAGATGAAAAACTGTTTTTT. Protein sequence: CASSPRSDEKLFF.

The CDR3, as DNA: TGTGCCAGCAGTGAATATACGGCTGAAGCTTTCTTT. Amino acids: CASSEYTAEAFF. This rearrangement joins TRBV2 to TRBJ1-1; D call uncertain. The CDR3 loop spans 12 amino acids. The V and J ends lost 2 bases and 6 bases respectively, with 7 bases between them. Germline CDR1 SNHLY, CDR2 FYNNEI.

This chain uses TRBV28 with TRBJ1-1; TRBD1 matches 9 bases. The CDR3 extends over 15 amino acids. CDR1 is MDHEN, CDR2 SYDVKM, per germline. The V segment lost 3 bases and the J segment 10 bases; nucleotides outside the gene matches: 12. The CDR3 sequence: CASSFPGQGFLRAFF. As DNA, the CDR3 is TGTGCCAGCAGTTTTCCGGGACAGGGCTTTCTACGAGCTTTCTTT.

This clone was seen just once. The V gene is TRBV9, the J gene TRBJ2-5; D may be TRBD2 (6 bases). The CDR3 runs to 14 residues. Trimming shortened V by 7 bases and J by 4 bases, and 17 bases separated the two germline ends. Per the germline V gene, CDR1 is SGDLS and CDR2 is YYNGEE. For the CDR3, the DNA is TGTGCCAGCTGTGTAGACGGGAGAGGAGAGACCCAGTACTTC. Its translation is CASCVDGRGETQYF.